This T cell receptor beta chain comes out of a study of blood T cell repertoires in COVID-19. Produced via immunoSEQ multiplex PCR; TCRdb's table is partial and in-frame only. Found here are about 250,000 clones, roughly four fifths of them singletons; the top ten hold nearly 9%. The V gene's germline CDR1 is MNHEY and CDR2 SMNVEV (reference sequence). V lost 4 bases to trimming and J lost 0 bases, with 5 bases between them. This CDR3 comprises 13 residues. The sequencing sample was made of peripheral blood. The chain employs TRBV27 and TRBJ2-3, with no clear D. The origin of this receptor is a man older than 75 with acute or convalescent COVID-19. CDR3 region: CASSSQSTDTQYF. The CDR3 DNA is TGTGCCAGCAGTTCTCAGAGCACAGATACGCAGTATTTT.